The 10 T cell receptor beta chains given below trace back to one sample, sequenced in a study of T cells after posttransplantation cyclophosphamide (dated by TCRdb to about 2016). Preparation of the library involved the immunoSEQ multiplex PCR assay. Drawn from immuneACCESS, this table holds only the in-frame rearrangements with V and J called that TCRdb kept. Clones are partly lost; checked studies trace under half to an unresolved V gene and leave the rest unexplained. This sample lists several thousand clones; 70% to 85% were detected once. The ten top clones hold 27% of the sample. The sample's treatment or condition label, decoded: high-dose cyclophosphamide on days +3 and +4 as single-agent GVHD prophylaxis. PTCy patients received busulfan and fludarabine conditioning, a related or unrelated marrow graft, and cyclophosphamide on days +3 and +4. The specimen was CD8+ T cells sorted from PBMCs, collected around 1,400 days after allogeneic stem cell transplant with posttransplant cyclophosphamide. Receptors were obtained from a female patient aged 45 to 65 who received an allogeneic stem cell transplant from a related donor, was CMV-positive, and had no GVHD. Because of the transplant, the T cells may be the graft donor's rather than the patient's own.

The rearrangement uses TRBV7-3 and TRBJ2-1; D might be TRBD1 (6 bases). The germline V gene encodes CDR1 SGHTA and CDR2 FQGTGA. This CDR3 has 14 residues. V lost 5 bases to trimming and J lost 3 bases, with 11 bases between them. In nucleotides, the CDR3 is TGTGCCAGCAGCCCATGGGACAACTACAATGAGCAGTTCTTC. This encodes CASSPWDNYNEQFF. The full variable domain, completed using reference TRBV7-3 and TRBJ2-1, is GAGVSQTPSNKVTEKGKYVELRCDPISGHTALYWYRQSLGQGPEFLIYFQGTGAADDSGLPNDRFFAVRPEGSVSTLKIQRTERGDSAVYLCASSPWDNYNEQFFGPGTRLTVL.

The chain links TRBV4-1 to TRBJ1-1; perhaps TRBD1 as D (6 bases). The CDR3 is 14 residues long. Germline assignment: CDR1 MGHRA and CDR2 YSYEKL. V lost 3 bases, J lost 6 bases, and 14 bases lay in between. The CDR3 is CASSQQRGGAEAFF. The CDR3, as DNA: TGCGCCAGCAGCCAGCAGAGGGGGGGCGCTGAAGCTTTCTTT.

This clone was seen only a few times. The chain couples TRBV19 to TRBJ2-7; TRBD1 matches 7 bases. J gave up 3 bases and V 3 bases, and 5 bases lay outside the gene matches. Looked up from germline, CDR1 is LNHDA and CDR2 is SQIVND (reference sequence). The CDR3 loop spans 14 amino acids. CDR3 sequence reads: CASSMGQIHYEQYF. CDR3 DNA: TGTGCCAGTAGTATGGGACAGATCCACTACGAGCAGTACTTC.

The chain recombines TRBV7-8 with TRBJ2-3; D perhaps matches TRBD2 (7 bases). Trimming stripped 3 bases from V and 3 bases from J, with 16 bases between. There are 16 residues in the CDR3. Germline V CDR1 and CDR2: SGHVS, FQNEAQ. This CDR3 is CASSFLAEGGTDTQYF. The CDR3 DNA follows: TGTGCCAGCAGCTTTCTCGCGGAGGGGGGGACAGATACGCAGTATTTT.

J is TRBJ2-7 and V is TRBV27; possible D gene TRBD2, 6 bases. The CDR3 runs 14 residues. Germline lookup yields CDR1 MNHEY and CDR2 SMNVEV (reference sequence). V was clipped by 7 bases and J by 3 bases, with 16 bases between them. In DNA, the CDR3 is TGTGCCAGCACCCCAGGAAGGGGAGGCTACGAGCAGTACTTC. Its translation: CASTPGRGGYEQYF.

The genes are TRBV28 and TRBJ1-5, with a weak D call TRBD1 (5 bases). V lost 3 bases to trimming and J lost 4 bases, with 10 bases between them. The CDR3 contains 14 residues. CDR1 is MDHEN, CDR2 SYDVKM, per germline. This CDR3 is CASSFRAGNQPQHF. In DNA, the CDR3 is TGTGCCAGCAGTTTTAGGGCAGGGAATCAGCCCCAGCATTTT.

The CDR3 loop is CASSPYRAHETEAFF. The CDR3, as DNA: TGCGCCAGCAGCCCGTACAGGGCGCACGAGACTGAAGCTTTCTTT. The V and J genes are TRBV5-1 and TRBJ1-1; a possible D gene is TRBD1 (6 bases). Germline CDR1 is SGHRS and CDR2 is YFSETQ. V was shortened by 4 bases and J by 5 bases, with 18 bases between the two germline ends. The CDR3 runs 15 residues.

CDR3 protein: CASSLVVSLPVDDYTF. CDR3 nucleotide sequence: TGTGCCAGCAGCTTGGTAGTTAGCCTGCCGGTAGATGACTACACCTTC. This chain uses TRBV5-4 with TRBJ1-2, with D unclear. Between the trimmed V and J ends, which lost 0 bases and 10 bases, there was a span of 22 bases. Germline loops: CDR1 SGHNT, CDR2 YYREEE (reference sequence). The CDR3 sequence is 16 residues long.

The chain is built from TRBV13 and TRBJ1-4, with D tentatively TRBD1 (5 bases). The length of the CDR3 is 14 residues. The V gene lost 6 bases and the J gene lost 8 bases, with 16 bases spanning the gap. Germline assignment: CDR1 PRHDT and CDR2 FYEKMQ (reference sequence). The CDR3 is CASSPGMNGEKLFF. CDR3 coding DNA: TGTGCCAGCAGTCCAGGGATGAACGGGGAAAAACTGTTTTTT.

J is TRBJ2-1 and V is TRBV6-5; the D gene is possibly TRBD1 (5 bases). The CDR3 spans 15 residues. V was clipped by 4 bases and J by 0 bases, with 10 bases between them. The germline gives CDR1 MNHEY, CDR2 SVGAGI. CDR3 bases: TGTGCCAGCAGTTCCCGACAGCACTCCTACAATGAGCAGTTCTTC. Translated: CASSSRQHSYNEQFF.